This T cell receptor (beta chain) was recovered during a study of blood T cell repertoires in COVID-19. The V end lost 0 bases, the J end lost 4 bases, and 5 bases lay between the germline ends. Germline CDR1 SGHRS, CDR2 YFSETQ. The CDR3 has 12 amino acids. The protocol was immunoSEQ multiplex PCR, while the TCRdb copy is restricted to in-frame clones and leaves out a portion. The table records some 150,000 clones, 80% to 90% of them present only once. This receptor was obtained from a man in his 70s with acute or convalescent COVID-19. Sequenced material: peripheral blood. The chain recombines TRBV5-1 with TRBJ2-7, with D unclear. For the CDR3, the DNA is TGCGCCAGCAGCTTGGACGGGTACGAGCAGTACTTC. Its protein product is CASSLDGYEQYF.